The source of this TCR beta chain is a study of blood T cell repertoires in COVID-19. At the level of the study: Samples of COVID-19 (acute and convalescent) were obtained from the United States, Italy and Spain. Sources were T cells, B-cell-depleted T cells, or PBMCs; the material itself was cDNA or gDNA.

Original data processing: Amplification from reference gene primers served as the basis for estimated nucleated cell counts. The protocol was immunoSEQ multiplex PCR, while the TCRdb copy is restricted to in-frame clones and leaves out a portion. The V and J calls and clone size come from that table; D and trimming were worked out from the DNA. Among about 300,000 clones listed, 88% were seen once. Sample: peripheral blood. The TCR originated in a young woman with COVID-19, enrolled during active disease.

The chain's CDR3 is CASSIGTSTDTQYF. As DNA, the CDR3 is TGTGCCAGCTCAATAGGGACTAGCACAGATACGCAGTATTTT. The chain uses TRBV18 and TRBJ2-3, with a tentative D call TRBD2 (6 bases). This CDR3 is built from 14 residues. V lost 5 bases and J lost 0, with 9 bases in between. CDR1 is KGHSH, CDR2 LQKENI, per germline.